This T cell receptor (beta chain) was recovered during a study of breast tumors, draining lymph nodes, adjacent tissues. The V gene lost 5 bases and the J gene lost 4 bases, with 13 bases spanning the gap. Germline V lookup: CDR1 SGHAT, CDR2 FQDESV (reference sequence). The CDR3 covers 14 residues. Study-wide points: Luminal-like breast cancer showed significantly higher tumor–nontumor repertoire similarity than basal-like. Tumor TCR diversity was below lymph nodes but above nontumor tissue. Findings are consistent with lymph node origin and intratumoral expansion of most tumor T cells. The lymph node origin of tumor T cells was framed as consistent with a hypothesis, not demonstrated.

This clonotype was counted many times. Its antigen is undetermined. From the multiplex PCR reads, TCRdb called clonotypes with MiXCR, one entry per CDR3 protein. The sample carries more than 50,000 distinct CDR3 sequences, roughly 50% recorded once. This TCR was sampled from a female donor with breast cancer. Some clones in this sample may be carry-over from other donors' samples. What was sequenced was breast tumor tissue. This sequence joins TRBV11-1 and TRBJ2-3; D perhaps matches TRBD2 (5 bases). DNA of the CDR3: TGTGCCAGCAGCCCTGGTCCCGGGGCAGATACGCAGTATTTT. This codes for CASSPGPGADTQYF. Using reference TRBV11-1 and TRBJ2-3 for the parts outside the CDR3, the full variable domain is EAEVAQSPRYKITEKSQAVAFWCDPISGHATLYWYRQILGQGPELLVQFQDESVVDDSQLPKDRFSAERLKGVDSTLKIQPAELGDSAMYLCASSPGPGADTQYFGPGTRLTVL.